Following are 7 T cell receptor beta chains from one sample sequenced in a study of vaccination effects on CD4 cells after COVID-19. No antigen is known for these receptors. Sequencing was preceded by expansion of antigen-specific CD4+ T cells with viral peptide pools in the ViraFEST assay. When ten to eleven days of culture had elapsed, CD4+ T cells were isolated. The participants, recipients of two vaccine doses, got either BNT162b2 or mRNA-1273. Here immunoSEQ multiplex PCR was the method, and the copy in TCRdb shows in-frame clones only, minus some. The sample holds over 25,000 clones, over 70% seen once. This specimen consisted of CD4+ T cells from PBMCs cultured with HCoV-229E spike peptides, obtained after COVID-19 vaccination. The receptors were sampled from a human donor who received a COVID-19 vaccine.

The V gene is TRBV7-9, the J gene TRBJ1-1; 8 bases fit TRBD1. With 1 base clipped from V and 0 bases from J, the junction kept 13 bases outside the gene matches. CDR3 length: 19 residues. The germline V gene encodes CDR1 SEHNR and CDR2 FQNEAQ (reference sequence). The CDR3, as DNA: TGTGCCAGCAGCTTAGGACAGGGGAAAAGCCTATTCATGAACACTGAAGCTTTCTTT. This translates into CASSLGQGKSLFMNTEAFF.

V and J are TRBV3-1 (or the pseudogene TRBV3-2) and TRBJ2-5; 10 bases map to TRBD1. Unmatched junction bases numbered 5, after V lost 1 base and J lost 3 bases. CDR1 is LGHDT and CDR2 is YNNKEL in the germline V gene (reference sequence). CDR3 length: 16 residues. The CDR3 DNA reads TGTGCCAGCAGCCAAGGGTCCGGACAGGGGGAAGAGACCCAGTACTTC. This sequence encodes CASSQGSGQGEETQYF.

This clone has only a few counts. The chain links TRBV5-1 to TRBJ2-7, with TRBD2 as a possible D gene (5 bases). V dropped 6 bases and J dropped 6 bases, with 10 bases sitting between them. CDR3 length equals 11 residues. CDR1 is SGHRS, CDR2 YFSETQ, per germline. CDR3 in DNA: TGCGCCAGCAAGGGAGAAACCGAGCAGTACTTC. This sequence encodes CASKGETEQYF.

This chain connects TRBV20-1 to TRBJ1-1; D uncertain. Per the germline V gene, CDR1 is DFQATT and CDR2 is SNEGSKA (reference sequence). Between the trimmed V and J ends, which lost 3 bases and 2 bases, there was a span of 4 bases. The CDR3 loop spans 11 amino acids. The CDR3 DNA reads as TGCAGTGCTAGCCCCAACACTGAAGCTTTCTTT. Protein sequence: CSASPNTEAFF.

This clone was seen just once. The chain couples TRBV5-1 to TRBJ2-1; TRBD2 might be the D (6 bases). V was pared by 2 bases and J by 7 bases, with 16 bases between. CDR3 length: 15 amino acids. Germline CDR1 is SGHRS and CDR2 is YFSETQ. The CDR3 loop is CASSFGDSPRNEQFF. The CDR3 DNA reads TGCGCCAGCAGCTTCGGGGACTCCCCTCGGAATGAGCAGTTCTTC. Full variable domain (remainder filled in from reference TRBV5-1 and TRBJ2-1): KAGVTQTPRYLIKTRGQQVTLSCSPISGHRSVSWYQQTPGQGLQFLFEYFSETQRNKGNFPGRFSGRQFSNSRSEMNVSTLELGDSALYLCASSFGDSPRNEQFFGPGTRLTVL.

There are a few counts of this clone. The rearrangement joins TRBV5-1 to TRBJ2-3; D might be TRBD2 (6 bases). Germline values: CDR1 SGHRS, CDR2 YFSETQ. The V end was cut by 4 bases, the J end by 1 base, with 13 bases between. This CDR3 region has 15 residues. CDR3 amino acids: CASSLSGTGTDTQYF. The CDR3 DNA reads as TGCGCCAGCAGCCTCTCCGGGACTGGCACAGATACGCAGTATTTT.

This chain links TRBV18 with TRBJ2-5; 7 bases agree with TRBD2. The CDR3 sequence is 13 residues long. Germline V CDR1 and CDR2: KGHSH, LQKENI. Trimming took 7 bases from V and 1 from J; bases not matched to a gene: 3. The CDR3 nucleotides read TGTGCCAGCTTGGCGGGAGTCCAAGAGACCCAGTACTTC. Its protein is CASLAGVQETQYF. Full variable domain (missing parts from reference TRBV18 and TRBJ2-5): NAGVMQNPRHLVRRRGQEARLRCSPMKGHSHVYWYRQLPEEGLKFMVYLQKENIIDESGMPKERFSAEFPKEGPSILRIQQVVRGDSAAYFCASLAGVQETQYFGPGTRLLVL.